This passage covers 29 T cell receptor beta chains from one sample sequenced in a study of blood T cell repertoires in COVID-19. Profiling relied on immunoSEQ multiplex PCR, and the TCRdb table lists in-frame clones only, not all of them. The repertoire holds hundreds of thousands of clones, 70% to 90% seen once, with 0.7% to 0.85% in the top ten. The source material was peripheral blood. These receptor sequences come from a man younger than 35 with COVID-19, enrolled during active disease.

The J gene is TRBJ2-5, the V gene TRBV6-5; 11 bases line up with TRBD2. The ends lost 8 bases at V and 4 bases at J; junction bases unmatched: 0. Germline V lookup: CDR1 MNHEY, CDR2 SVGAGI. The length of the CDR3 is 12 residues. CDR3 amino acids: CASGLAGETQYF. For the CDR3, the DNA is TGTGCCAGCGGACTAGCGGGAGAGACCCAGTACTTC.

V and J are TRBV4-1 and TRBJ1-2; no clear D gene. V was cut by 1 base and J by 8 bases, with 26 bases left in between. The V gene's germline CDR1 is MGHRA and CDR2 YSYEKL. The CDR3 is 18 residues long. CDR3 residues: CASSQAGSATLRPGGYTF. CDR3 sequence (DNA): TGCGCCAGCAGCCAAGCGGGAAGTGCGACCTTAAGGCCGGGGGGCTACACCTTC.

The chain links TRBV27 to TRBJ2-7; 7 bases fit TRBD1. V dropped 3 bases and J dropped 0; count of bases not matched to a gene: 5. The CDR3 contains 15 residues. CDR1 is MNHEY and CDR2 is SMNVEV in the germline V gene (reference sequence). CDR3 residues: CASSLIGGLSYEQYF. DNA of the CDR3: TGTGCCAGCAGTTTGATAGGGGGCCTCTCCTACGAGCAGTACTTC.

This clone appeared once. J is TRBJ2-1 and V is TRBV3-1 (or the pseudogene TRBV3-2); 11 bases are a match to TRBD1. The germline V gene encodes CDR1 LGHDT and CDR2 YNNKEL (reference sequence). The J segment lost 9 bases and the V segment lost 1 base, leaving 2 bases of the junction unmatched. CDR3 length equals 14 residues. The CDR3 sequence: CASSQADRGPEQFF. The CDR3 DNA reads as TGTGCCAGCAGCCAAGCGGACAGGGGGCCTGAGCAGTTCTTC.

CDR3 nucleotide sequence: TGTGCCACCAGCAGAGACCTCGGGACTAGTGGGGGTGAGCAGTTCTTC. Translating gives CATSRDLGTSGGEQFF. The chain has TRBV15 and TRBJ2-1; 8 bases map to TRBD2. Looked up from germline, CDR1 is LNHNV and CDR2 is YYDKDF (reference sequence). V gave up 0 bases and J gave up 9 bases; unmatched junction bases: 10. This CDR3 spans 16 amino acids.

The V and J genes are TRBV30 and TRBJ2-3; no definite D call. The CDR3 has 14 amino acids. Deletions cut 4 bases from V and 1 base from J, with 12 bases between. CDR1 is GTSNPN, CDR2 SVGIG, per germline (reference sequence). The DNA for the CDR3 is TGTGCCTGGAAATTTGGCCGGGGCACAGATACGCAGTATTTT. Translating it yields CAWKFGRGTDTQYF.

The CDR3: CASSEGRKGNHGYTF. CDR3 in DNA: TGTGCCAGCAGTGAAGGACGGAAGGGGAATCATGGCTACACCTTC. J is TRBJ1-2 and V is TRBV6-1; D possibly corresponds to TRBD1 (5 bases). The germline CDR1 and CDR2 sequences are MNHNS and SASEGT. Trimming pared 1 base from V and 6 bases from J, leaving 15 bases between. The CDR3 runs 15 residues.

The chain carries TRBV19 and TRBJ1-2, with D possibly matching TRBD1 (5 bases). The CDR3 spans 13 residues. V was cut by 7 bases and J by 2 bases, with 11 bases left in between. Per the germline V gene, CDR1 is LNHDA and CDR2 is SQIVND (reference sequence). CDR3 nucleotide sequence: TGTGCCAGTACGACACGGGGGAACTATGGCTACACCTTC. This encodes CASTTRGNYGYTF.

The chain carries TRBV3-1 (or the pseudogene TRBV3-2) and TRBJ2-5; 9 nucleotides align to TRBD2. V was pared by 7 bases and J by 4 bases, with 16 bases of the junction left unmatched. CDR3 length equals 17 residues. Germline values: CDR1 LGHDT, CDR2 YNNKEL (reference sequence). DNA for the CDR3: TGTGCCAGCAATGACCGCAGCGGGGGGAGAGAGCGAGAGACCCAGTACTTC. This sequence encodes CASNDRSGGRERETQYF.

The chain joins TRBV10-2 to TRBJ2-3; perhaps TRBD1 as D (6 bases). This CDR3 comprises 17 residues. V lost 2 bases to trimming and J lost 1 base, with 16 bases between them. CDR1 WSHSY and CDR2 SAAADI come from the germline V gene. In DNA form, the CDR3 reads TGCGCCAGCAGTGAGACCAACCCCAGACAGGGCACAGATACGCAGTATTTT. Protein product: CASSETNPRQGTDTQYF.

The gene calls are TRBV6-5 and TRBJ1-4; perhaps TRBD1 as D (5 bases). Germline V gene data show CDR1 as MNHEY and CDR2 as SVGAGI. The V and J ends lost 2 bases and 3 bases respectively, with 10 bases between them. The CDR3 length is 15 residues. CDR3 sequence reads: CASSYGGGANEKLFF. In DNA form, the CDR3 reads TGTGCCAGCAGTTACGGCGGAGGGGCTAATGAAAAACTGTTTTTT.

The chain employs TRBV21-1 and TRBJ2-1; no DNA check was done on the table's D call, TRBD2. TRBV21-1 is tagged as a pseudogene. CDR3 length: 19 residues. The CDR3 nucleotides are TGTGCCAGCAGCAAAGCGCCATCCCCGGGAGTAATTGACCCAAATTGGGGGTTCTTC. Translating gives CASSKAPSPGVIDPNWGFF.

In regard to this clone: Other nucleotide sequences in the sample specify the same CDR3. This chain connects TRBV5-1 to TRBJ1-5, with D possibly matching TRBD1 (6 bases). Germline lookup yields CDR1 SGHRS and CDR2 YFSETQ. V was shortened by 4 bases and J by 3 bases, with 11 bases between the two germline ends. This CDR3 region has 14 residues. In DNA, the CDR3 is TGCGCCAGCAGCCCCGGACAGACCAATCAGCCCCAGCATTTT. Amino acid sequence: CASSPGQTNQPQHF.

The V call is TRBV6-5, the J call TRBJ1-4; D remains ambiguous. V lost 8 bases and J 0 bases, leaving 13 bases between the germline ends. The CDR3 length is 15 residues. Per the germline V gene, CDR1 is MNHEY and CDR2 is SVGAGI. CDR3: CASVLSDTTNEKLFF. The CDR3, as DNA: TGTGCCAGCGTACTATCCGATACAACTAATGAAAAACTGTTTTTT.

The DNA of the CDR3 is TGTGCCAGCAGCGCGCAACAGGGGGCTCATGAGCAGTTCTTC. This translates into CASSAQQGAHEQFF. The chain couples TRBV9 to TRBJ2-1; 9 nucleotides match TRBD1. This CDR3 has 14 amino acids. CDR1 SGDLS and CDR2 YYNGEE come from the germline V gene. V lost 3 bases and J lost 8; bases outside the gene matches: 6.

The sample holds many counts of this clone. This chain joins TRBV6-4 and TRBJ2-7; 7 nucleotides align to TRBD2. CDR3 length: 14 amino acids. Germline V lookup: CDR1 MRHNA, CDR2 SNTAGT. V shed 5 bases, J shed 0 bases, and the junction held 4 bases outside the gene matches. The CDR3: CASSQAGDSYEQYF. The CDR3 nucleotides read TGTGCCAGCAGTCAGGCGGGGGACTCCTACGAGCAGTACTTC.

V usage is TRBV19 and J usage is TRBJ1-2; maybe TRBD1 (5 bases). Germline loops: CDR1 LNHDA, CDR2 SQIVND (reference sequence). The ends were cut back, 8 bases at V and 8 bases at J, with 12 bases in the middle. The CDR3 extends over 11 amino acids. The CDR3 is CASREGFGYTF. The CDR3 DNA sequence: TGTGCCAGTCGGGAGGGGTTCGGCTACACCTTC.

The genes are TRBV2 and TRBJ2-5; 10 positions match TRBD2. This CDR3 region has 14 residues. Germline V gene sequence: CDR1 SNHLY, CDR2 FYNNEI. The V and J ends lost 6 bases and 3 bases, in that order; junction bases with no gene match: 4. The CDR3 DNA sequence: TGTGCCAGCAGGAATGGACTAGCGGAAGAGACCCAGTACTTC. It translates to CASRNGLAEETQYF.

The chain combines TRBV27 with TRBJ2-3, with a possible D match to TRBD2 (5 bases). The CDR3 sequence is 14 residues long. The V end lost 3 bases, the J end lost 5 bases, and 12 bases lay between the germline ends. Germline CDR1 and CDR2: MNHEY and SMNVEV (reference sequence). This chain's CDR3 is CASSFRGIGDTQYF. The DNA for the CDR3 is TGTGCCAGCAGTTTTCGAGGGATCGGAGATACGCAGTATTTT.

The CDR3: CASKGQASTGELFF. DNA of the CDR3: TGTGCCAGCAAAGGACAGGCGAGCACCGGGGAGCTGTTTTTT. The chain carries TRBV2 and TRBJ2-2; 7 bases line up with TRBD1. V was pared by 7 bases and J by 4 bases, with 6 bases of the junction left unmatched. The CDR3 spans 14 residues. The germline CDR1 and CDR2 sequences are SNHLY and FYNNEI.

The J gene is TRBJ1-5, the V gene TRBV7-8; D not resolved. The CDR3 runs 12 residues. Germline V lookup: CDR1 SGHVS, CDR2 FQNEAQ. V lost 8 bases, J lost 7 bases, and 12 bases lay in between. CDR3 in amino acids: CASSAGGQPQHF. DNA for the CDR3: TGTGCCAGCTCAGCGGGAGGGCAGCCCCAGCATTTT.

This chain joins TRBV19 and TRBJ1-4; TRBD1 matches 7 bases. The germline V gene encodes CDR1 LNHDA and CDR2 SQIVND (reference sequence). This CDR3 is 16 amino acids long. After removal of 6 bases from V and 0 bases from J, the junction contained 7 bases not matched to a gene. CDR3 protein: CASSLEGGATNEKLFF. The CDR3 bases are TGTGCCAGTAGCTTGGAAGGGGGCGCAACTAATGAAAAACTGTTTTTT.

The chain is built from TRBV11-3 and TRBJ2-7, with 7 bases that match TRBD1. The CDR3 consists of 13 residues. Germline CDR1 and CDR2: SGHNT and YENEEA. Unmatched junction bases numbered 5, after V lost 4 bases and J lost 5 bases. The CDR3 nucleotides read TGTGCCAGCAGCTATACAGGGGCCCACGAGCAGTACTTC. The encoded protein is CASSYTGAHEQYF.

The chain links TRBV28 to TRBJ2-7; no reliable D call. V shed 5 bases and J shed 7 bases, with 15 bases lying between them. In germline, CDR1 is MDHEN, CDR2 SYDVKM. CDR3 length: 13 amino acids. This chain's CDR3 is CASSTPRPGEQYF. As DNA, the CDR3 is TGTGCCAGCAGTACCCCCAGACCCGGGGAGCAGTACTTC.

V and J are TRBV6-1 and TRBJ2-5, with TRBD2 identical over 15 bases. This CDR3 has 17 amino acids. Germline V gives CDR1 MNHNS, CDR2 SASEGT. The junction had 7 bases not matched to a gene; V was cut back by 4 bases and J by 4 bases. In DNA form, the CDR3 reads TGTGCCAGCAGTGCAGGGACTAGCGGGAGGAAGGGAGAGACCCAGTACTTC. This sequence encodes CASSAGTSGRKGETQYF.

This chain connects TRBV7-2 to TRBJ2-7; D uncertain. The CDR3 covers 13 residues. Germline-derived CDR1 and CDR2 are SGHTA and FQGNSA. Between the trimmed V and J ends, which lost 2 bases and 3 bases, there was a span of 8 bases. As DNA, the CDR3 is TGTGCCAGCAGCTTAACCACCGGCTACGAGCAGTACTTC. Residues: CASSLTTGYEQYF.

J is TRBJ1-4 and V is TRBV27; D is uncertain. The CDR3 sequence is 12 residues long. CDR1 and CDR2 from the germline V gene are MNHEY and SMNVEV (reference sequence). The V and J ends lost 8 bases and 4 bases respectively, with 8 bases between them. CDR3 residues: CASGLFNEKLFF. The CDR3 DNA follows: TGTGCCAGCGGACTATTTAATGAAAAACTGTTTTTT.

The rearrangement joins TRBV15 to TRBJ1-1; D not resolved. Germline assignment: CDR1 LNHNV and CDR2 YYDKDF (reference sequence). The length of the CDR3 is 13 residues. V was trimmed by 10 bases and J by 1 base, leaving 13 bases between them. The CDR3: CAIGRASNTEAFF. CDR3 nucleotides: TGTGCCATAGGGAGGGCTTCGAACACTGAAGCTTTCTTT. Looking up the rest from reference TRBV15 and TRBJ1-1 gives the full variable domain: DAMVIQNPRYQVTQFGKPVTLSCSQTLNHNVMYWYQQKSSQAPKLLFHYYDKDFNNEADTPDNFQSRRPNTSFCFLDIRSPGLGDTAMYLCAIGRASNTEAFFGQGTRLTVV.

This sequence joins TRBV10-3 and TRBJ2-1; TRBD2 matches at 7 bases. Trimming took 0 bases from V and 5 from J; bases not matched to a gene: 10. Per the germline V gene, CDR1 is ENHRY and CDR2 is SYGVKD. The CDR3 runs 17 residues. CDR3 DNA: TGTGCCATCAGTGAGTCAAGGAGCGGGGTCGGTGACAATGAGCAGTTCTTC. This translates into CAISESRSGVGDNEQFF.